The sample holds a few counts of the clone carrying this TCR beta chain. Its cognate antigen is unknown. TCRdb keeps only in-frame clones here, not all; method: immunoSEQ multiplex PCR. The profile shows 20,000 to 25,000 clones, about 79% of them singletons. The data were obtained in a study of regulatory dendritic cells for organ transplantation. General observations from the study: Naive CD4+ and CD8+ repertoires were highly diverse; memory CD8+ was most oligoclonal.

Trimming shortened V by 6 bases and J by 1 base, and 11 bases separated the two germline ends. The CDR3 runs 14 residues. The V gene's germline CDR1 is MGHRA and CDR2 YSYEKL. Sequences were obtained from memory CD4+ T cells from blood. This sample's subset: CD45RO+ memory T cells. The TCR sequence derives from a human donor in good health. The chain links TRBV4-1 to TRBJ2-3, with a possible D match to TRBD2 (6 bases). The CDR3 region has the DNA TGCGCCAGCAGACTGGAGGGTGGCACAGATACGCAGTATTTT. Residues: CASRLEGGTDTQYF.